Shown below are 25 T cell receptor beta chains from a single sample sequenced in a study of beta chain features in type 1 diabetes. The sequenced template was cDNA made from the entire isolated RNA. Sequencing used immunoSEQ multiplex PCR; TCRdb keeps in-frame clones, though not all of them. The data contain hundreds of thousands of clones, 15% to 17% of them seen just once; the ten biggest clones take up under 0.095%. Sequencing was done on a sample of naive CD4+ T cells from blood. The receptor set was obtained from a man aged 18 to 30 in good health.

This clone appeared a few times. This rearrangement joins TRBV5-4 to TRBJ2-5; the D is unclear. Between the trimmed V and J ends, which lost 7 bases and 5 bases, there was a span of 15 bases. Germline CDR1 SGHNT, CDR2 YYREEE (reference sequence). This CDR3 region has 13 residues. CDR3 DNA: TGTGCCAGCGGCGACCGGGCAGACGAGACCCAGTACTTC. This translates into CASGDRADETQYF.

The V call is TRBV5-1, the J call TRBJ2-1, with TRBD1 identical over 7 bases. The CDR3 extends over 16 amino acids. V shed 2 bases and J 5 bases; nucleotides not matched to a gene: 10. Germline lookup yields CDR1 SGHRS and CDR2 YFSETQ. CDR3 sequence (DNA): TGCGCCAGCAGCTTTGGCACCGGGACAGCCAACAATGAGCAGTTCTTC. It codes for CASSFGTGTANNEQFF.

V gene TRBV6-5 combines with J gene TRBJ2-7, with 13 bases aligning to TRBD2. J lost 5 bases, V lost 6 bases, and 4 bases had no gene match. This CDR3 comprises 14 residues. Germline values: CDR1 MNHEY, CDR2 SVGAGI. CDR3 DNA: TGTGCCAGCAGACGGACTAGCGGGAGAAACGAGCAGTACTTC. As protein: CASRRTSGRNEQYF.

The V gene is TRBV27, the J gene TRBJ2-2; 12 positions agree with TRBD2. V was pared by 5 bases and J by 4 bases, with 5 bases of the junction left unmatched. The CDR3 is 16 residues long. Germline lookup yields CDR1 MNHEY and CDR2 SMNVEV (reference sequence). This CDR3 reads CASSISSGRATGELFF. CDR3 nucleotide sequence: TGTGCCAGCAGTATCTCTAGCGGGAGGGCCACCGGGGAGCTGTTTTTT.

The gene calls are TRBV4-1 and TRBJ2-1, with 12 bases that match TRBD2. Trimming at V came to 1 base and at J to 15 bases, leaving 19 bases not matched to a gene. CDR3 length: 18 residues. The germline CDR1 and CDR2 sequences are MGHRA and YSYEKL. Here the CDR3 reads CASSQGDLAGGPGKMPFF. In DNA, the CDR3 is TGCGCCAGCAGCCAAGGGGACCTAGCGGGAGGGCCGGGGAAAATGCCGTTCTTC.

A few counts support this clone. The rearrangement uses TRBV5-1 and TRBJ1-6; D uncertain. CDR1 is SGHRS and CDR2 is YFSETQ in the germline V gene. The CDR3 runs to 14 residues. The V end lost 3 bases, the J end lost 10 bases, and 14 bases lay between the germline ends. The CDR3 DNA reads TGCGCCAGCAGCTCCGCCGGGGTTGGGTCACCCCTCCACTTT. Its protein product is CASSSAGVGSPLHF.

This clone was counted a few times. One junction end does not reproduce the germline sequence, and a read error may be involved. V and J are TRBV6-6 and TRBJ2-2, with 8 bases matching TRBD1. Per germline, CDR1 MNHNY and CDR2 SVGAGI (reference sequence). The CDR3 runs to 14 residues. CDR3 DNA sequence: TGTGCCGGCAGAGGACAGGGAAAAACCGGGGAGCTGTTTTTT. Translating it yields CAGRGQGKTGELFF.

About this clone: One end of the junction is discordant with germline, which a read error may explain. The chain uses TRBV6-6 and TRBJ1-1; unclear D gene. The CDR3 has 12 amino acids. CDR1 MNHNY and CDR2 SVGAGI come from the germline V gene (reference sequence). The CDR3: CAISDVNTEAFF. The CDR3 coding sequence is TGTGCCATCAGTGATGTGAACACTGAAGCTTTCTTT.

V and J are TRBV29-1 and TRBJ1-2, with TRBD1 identical over 12 bases. With V trimmed by 5 bases and J by 5 bases, 9 bases remained unmatched. CDR1 is SQVTM and CDR2 is ANQGSEA in the germline V gene. The CDR3 runs to 15 residues. DNA for the CDR3: TGCAGCGTTAGAGTGGGACAGGGGGCGCTTTATGGCTACACCTTC. Translation: CSVRVGQGALYGYTF. Supplemented by reference TRBV29-1 and TRBJ1-2, the full variable domain reads SAVISQKPSRDICQRGTSLTIQCQVDSQVTMMFWYRQQPGQSLTLIATANQGSEATYESGFVIDKFPISRPNLTFSTLTVSNMSPEDSSIYLCSVRVGQGALYGYTFGSGTRLTVV.

The chain joins TRBV11-1 to TRBJ2-2, with 10 positions matching TRBD2. J was trimmed by 9 bases and V by 5 bases; bases with no gene match: 12. Germline V gives CDR1 SGHAT, CDR2 FQDESV (reference sequence). This CDR3 is built from 16 residues. Written as DNA, the CDR3 is TGTGCCAGCAGCCAAGAGTCGGGACTAGCGAGCCGGGAGCTGTTTTTT. It encodes CASSQESGLASRELFF.

This clone was seen more than once but under ten times. This chain uses TRBV18 with TRBJ2-2; 7 nucleotides align to TRBD1. CDR1 is KGHSH and CDR2 is LQKENI in the germline V gene. Trimming removed 4 bases from V and 0 bases from J; junction bases left unmatched: 5. This CDR3 has 16 amino acids. The CDR3 DNA sequence: TGTGCCAGCTCACGTTGGACAGGAGCGAACACCGGGGAGCTGTTTTTT. This sequence encodes CASSRWTGANTGELFF. Together with reference TRBV18 and TRBJ2-2, the CDR3 gives the full variable domain: NAGVMQNPRHLVRRRGQEARLRCSPMKGHSHVYWYRQLPEEGLKFMVYLQKENIIDESGMPKERFSAEFPKEGPSILRIQQVVRGDSAAYFCASSRWTGANTGELFFGEGSRLTVL.

V is TRBV7-2 and J is TRBJ2-5, with D tentatively TRBD2 (7 bases). Germline V CDR1 and CDR2: SGHTA, FQGNSA. Trimming took off 6 bases at V and 1 base at J, with 12 bases between the two ends. The CDR3 runs 14 residues. The CDR3 protein is CASRGGGIQETQYF. The CDR3 DNA reads as TGTGCCAGCAGAGGGGGAGGGATCCAAGAGACCCAGTACTTC.

This clone was detected only a few times. V is TRBV14 and J is TRBJ2-7; no reliable D call. V lost 1 base, J lost 9 bases, and 13 bases lay in between. CDR1 SGHDN and CDR2 FVKESK come from the germline V gene. The CDR3 loop spans 13 amino acids. Here the CDR3 DNA reads TGTGCCAGCAGCCAAGGGTTATCACGCGGGCAGTACTTC. Its protein is CASSQGLSRGQYF.

The chain links TRBV4-3 to TRBJ2-4; no firm D call. The germline V and J ends were trimmed by 1 base and 0 bases, with 7 bases remaining between them. The CDR3 contains 15 residues. CDR1 LGHNA and CDR2 YSLEER come from the germline V gene. The DNA of the CDR3 is TGCGCCAGCAGCCAAGGGCAGCTAGCCAAAAACATTCAGTACTTC. This codes for CASSQGQLAKNIQYF.

In its sample, this clone was seen a few times. The J gene is TRBJ1-5, the V gene TRBV28, with a possible D match to TRBD1 (5 bases). The V end was cut by 6 bases, the J end by 7 bases, with 13 bases between. From germline, CDR1 is MDHEN and CDR2 SYDVKM. The CDR3 consists of 13 residues. CDR3: CASRRQGQQPQHF. The CDR3, as DNA: TGTGCCAGCAGGCGCCAGGGTCAACAGCCCCAGCATTTT.

There are a few counts of this clone. This chain uses TRBV7-2 with TRBJ2-2; 13 bases match TRBD2. Germline V gene data show CDR1 as SGHTA and CDR2 as FQGNSA. J was trimmed by 4 bases and V by 7 bases; bases with no gene match: 12. The length of the CDR3 is 18 residues. The CDR3 region is CASTTRTSGSLGTGELFF. DNA of the CDR3: TGTGCCAGCACCACAAGGACTAGCGGGAGTTTGGGCACCGGGGAGCTGTTTTTT.

Concerning this clone: The identical CDR3 is also encoded by other nucleotide sequences in the sample. The chain uses TRBV11-2 and TRBJ2-5, with D tentatively TRBD1 or TRBD2 (5 bases each). CDR3 length: 14 amino acids. Trimming shortened V by 1 base and J by 2 bases, and 8 bases separated the two germline ends. In germline, CDR1 is SGHAT, CDR2 FQNNGV. Here the CDR3 reads CASSLGGPQETQYF. CDR3 nucleotides: TGTGCCAGCAGCTTAGGGGGACCACAAGAGACCCAGTACTTC.

V is TRBV6-6 and J is TRBJ2-5; TRBD2 is a possible D gene (6 bases). From germline, CDR1 is MNHNY and CDR2 SVGAGI (reference sequence). CDR3 size: 14 residues. The V end was cut by 8 bases, the J end by 1 base, with 14 bases between. CDR3 nucleotides: TGTGCCAGCGGGGGGTTGGCAGTCCAAGAGACCCAGTACTTC. It specifies CASGGLAVQETQYF.

This clone was observed a few times. The chain links TRBV28 to TRBJ2-7, with unresolved D. This CDR3 comprises 13 residues. The germline gives CDR1 MDHEN, CDR2 SYDVKM. Deletions cut 5 bases from V and 9 bases from J, with 17 bases between. The CDR3 nucleotides read TGTGCCAGCAGTCAAAAGGTCGGCAGCCTGCAGTACTTC. As protein: CASSQKVGSLQYF.

This clone was seen more than once but under ten times. V usage is TRBV9 and J usage is TRBJ1-4; D gene unclear. This CDR3 comprises 20 residues. Germline CDR1 SGDLS, CDR2 YYNGEE. The V end was cut by 2 bases, the J end by 0 bases, with 23 bases between. The CDR3 bases are TGTGCCAGCAGCGTTGTCTCGATGGATGGACGGGTTGCAACTAATGAAAAACTGTTTTTT. Its translation: CASSVVSMDGRVATNEKLFF.

This clone was seen only a few times. This rearrangement joins TRBV10-3 to TRBJ1-2, with 7 nucleotides matching TRBD1. Germline V CDR1 and CDR2: ENHRY, SYGVKD. With 7 bases clipped from V and 3 bases from J, the junction kept 2 bases outside the gene matches. The CDR3 length is 12 residues. As DNA, the CDR3 is TGTGCCATCAAAACAGGGGACTATGGCTACACCTTC. Translating it yields CAIKTGDYGYTF.

This clone was counted between two and nine times. The genes are TRBV18 and TRBJ2-1; maybe TRBD1 (5 bases). The CDR3 extends over 14 amino acids. The germline V gene encodes CDR1 KGHSH and CDR2 LQKENI. Trimming shortened V by 0 bases and J by 7 bases, and 10 bases separated the two germline ends. CDR3 sequence reads: CASSPPGQGNEQFF. In nucleotides, the CDR3 is TGTGCCAGCTCACCACCGGGGCAGGGTAATGAGCAGTTCTTC. Supplemented by reference TRBV18 and TRBJ2-1, the full variable domain reads NAGVMQNPRHLVRRRGQEARLRCSPMKGHSHVYWYRQLPEEGLKFMVYLQKENIIDESGMPKERFSAEFPKEGPSILRIQQVVRGDSAAYFCASSPPGQGNEQFFGPGTRLTVL.

V usage is TRBV28 and J usage is TRBJ1-1, with D unclear. Between the trimmed V and J ends, which lost 7 bases and 0 bases, there was a span of 12 bases. There are 14 residues in the CDR3. The V gene's germline CDR1 is MDHEN and CDR2 SYDVKM. The CDR3 reads CASIRRIMNTEAFF. For the CDR3, the DNA is TGTGCCAGCATTAGGAGGATAATGAACACTGAAGCTTTCTTT.

The chain recombines TRBV6-6 with TRBJ1-1; 7 nucleotides align to TRBD1. Germline V CDR1 and CDR2: MNHNY, SVGAGI (reference sequence). The length of the CDR3 is 15 residues. J lost 0 bases, V lost 7 bases, and 8 bases had no gene match. This CDR3 reads CASTTGQRMNTEAFF. DNA for the CDR3: TGTGCCAGCACCACGGGACAGCGCATGAACACTGAAGCTTTCTTT.

V and J are TRBV9 and TRBJ2-1; 8 positions agree with TRBD1. V lost 2 bases to trimming and J lost 7 bases; unmatched junction nucleotides: 8. The CDR3 covers 15 residues. Looked up from germline, CDR1 is SGDLS and CDR2 is YYNGEE. CDR3 protein: CASSVRAGGRNEQFF. CDR3 DNA sequence: TGTGCCAGCAGCGTCAGGGCAGGGGGCAGGAATGAGCAGTTCTTC.